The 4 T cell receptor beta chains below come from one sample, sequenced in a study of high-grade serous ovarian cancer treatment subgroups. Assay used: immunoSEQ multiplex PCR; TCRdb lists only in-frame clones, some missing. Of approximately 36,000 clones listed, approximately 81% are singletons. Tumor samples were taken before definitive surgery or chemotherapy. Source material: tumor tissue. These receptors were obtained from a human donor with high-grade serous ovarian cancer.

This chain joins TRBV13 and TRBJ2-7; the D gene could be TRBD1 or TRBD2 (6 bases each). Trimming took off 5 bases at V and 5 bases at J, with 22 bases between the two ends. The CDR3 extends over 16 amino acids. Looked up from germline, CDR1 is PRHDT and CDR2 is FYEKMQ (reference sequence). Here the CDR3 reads CASSLRGGARAHEQYF. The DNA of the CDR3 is TGTGCCAGCAGCCTCAGGGGCGGGGCCCGGGCCCACGAGCAGTACTTC.

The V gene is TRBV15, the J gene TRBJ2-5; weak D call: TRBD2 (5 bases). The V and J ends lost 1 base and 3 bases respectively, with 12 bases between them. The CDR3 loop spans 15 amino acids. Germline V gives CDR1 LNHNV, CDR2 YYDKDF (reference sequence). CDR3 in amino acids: CATSRGSSWKETQYF. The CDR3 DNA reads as TGTGCCACCAGCAGAGGTTCTAGCTGGAAAGAGACCCAGTACTTC.

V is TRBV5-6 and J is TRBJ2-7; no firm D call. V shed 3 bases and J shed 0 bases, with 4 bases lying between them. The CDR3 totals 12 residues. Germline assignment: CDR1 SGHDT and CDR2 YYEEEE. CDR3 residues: CASSSISYEQYF. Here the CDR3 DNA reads TGTGCCAGCAGCTCGATCTCCTACGAGCAGTACTTC.

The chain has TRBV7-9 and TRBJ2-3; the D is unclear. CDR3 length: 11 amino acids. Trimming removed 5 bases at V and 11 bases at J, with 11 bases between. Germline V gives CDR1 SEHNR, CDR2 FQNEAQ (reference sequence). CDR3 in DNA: TGTGCCAGCAGCCAAAAACAAGGGCAGTATTTT. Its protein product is CASSQKQGQYF.